These 13 T cell receptor beta chains came from one sample sequenced in a study of early T cells in non-severe SARS-CoV-2 infection. Via MiXCR, TCRdb re-called the 5' RACE reads, giving one row per CDR3 protein. The sample contains around 57,000 distinct CDR3 sequences, more than 9% of which appear only once. Sequences were obtained from whole blood. These receptors were obtained from an adult who was a healthcare worker with PCR-confirmed SARS-CoV-2 infection or an uninfected control (not recorded which).

The V gene is TRBV10-3, the J gene TRBJ2-7; D is perhaps TRBD1 or TRBD2 (7 bases each). Germline values: CDR1 ENHRY, CDR2 SYGVKD. The germline V and J ends were trimmed by 6 bases and 5 bases, with 14 bases remaining between them. This CDR3 has 13 residues. CDR3 nucleotides: TGTGCCATCAGGCCCCAGGGGGGGGACGAGCAGTACTTC. Translated: CAIRPQGGDEQYF.

This clonotype has a handful of counts. J is TRBJ2-3 and V is TRBV29-1; 9 bases agree with TRBD1. Per germline, CDR1 SQVTM and CDR2 ANQGSEA. The CDR3 covers 13 residues. The V gene end was trimmed by 6 bases and the J gene end by 4 bases; junction bases not matched to a gene: 5. The CDR3 DNA is TGCAGCGTCAAAACAGGGGGCGCAGATACGCAGTATTTT. Translating gives CSVKTGGADTQYF.

This clonotype has ten or more counts. V usage is TRBV7-8 and J usage is TRBJ2-2, with D possibly matching TRBD1 (5 bases). V lost 5 bases, J lost 4 bases, and 11 bases lay in between. The CDR3 consists of 14 residues. The V gene's germline CDR1 is SGHVS and CDR2 FQNEAQ. CDR3 in amino acids: CASSLKRGTGELFF. The CDR3 region has the DNA TGTGCCAGCAGCCTGAAAAGGGGCACCGGGGAGCTGTTTTTT.

With regard to this clonotype: Sequence at one end of the junction differs from germline and may be a read error. The V gene is TRBV5-4, the J gene TRBJ1-2, with no clear D. This CDR3 region has 14 residues. Germline V lookup: CDR1 SGHNT, CDR2 YYREEE (reference sequence). The CDR3 DNA reads as TGTGTCAGCAGCCCCACGGGTTCCGCATATGGCTACACCTTC. Residues: CVSSPTGSAYGYTF.

This clonotype came up many times. The chain links TRBV7-2 to TRBJ1-5; weak D call: TRBD1 (5 bases). The CDR3 covers 15 residues. In germline, CDR1 is SGHTA, CDR2 FQGNSA. Trimming removed 0 bases at V and 3 bases at J, with 9 bases between. The CDR3 nucleotides are TGTGCCAGCAGCTTAGCGGCAGGGATCAATCAGCCCCAGCATTTT. It translates to CASSLAAGINQPQHF.

V is TRBV20-1 and J is TRBJ1-2; D gene unclear. V lost 3 bases, J lost 0 bases, and 5 bases lay in between. This CDR3 spans 12 amino acids. CDR1 is DFQATT and CDR2 is SNEGSKA in the germline V gene (reference sequence). CDR3 sequence reads: CSASSANYGYTF. The CDR3 nucleotides are TGCAGTGCTAGTTCTGCTAACTATGGCTACACCTTC.

This clonotype was counted between two and nine times. This rearrangement joins TRBV9 to TRBJ2-5; 9 bases are a match to TRBD2. From germline, CDR1 is SGDLS and CDR2 YYNGEE. V dropped 4 bases and J dropped 5; count of bases not matched to a gene: 6. There are 14 residues in the CDR3. The CDR3 DNA follows: TGTGCCAGCAGCCCTCGGACTAGCGATGAGACCCAGTACTTC. Protein: CASSPRTSDETQYF. Full variable domain (rest looked up from reference TRBV9 and TRBJ2-5): DSGVTQTPKHLITATGQRVTLRCSPRSGDLSVYWYQQSLDQGLQFLIQYYNGEERAKGNILERFSAQQFPDLHSELNLSSLELGDSALYFCASSPRTSDETQYFGPGTRLLVL.

In its sample, this clonotype was seen a few times. V gene TRBV27 combines with J gene TRBJ1-4; 8 bases align to TRBD1. This CDR3 has 14 residues. V trimming: 6 bases; J trimming: 8 bases; junction bases outside the gene matches: 8. Per the germline V gene, CDR1 is MNHEY and CDR2 is SMNVEV (reference sequence). Here the CDR3 reads CASRAQGALEKLFF. The DNA for the CDR3 is TGTGCCAGCAGGGCCCAGGGGGCGCTCGAAAAACTGTTTTTT.

In DNA, the CDR3 is TGTGCCAGCTCACCAATGGGACAGGGATATGATGGCTACACCTTC. Translated: CASSPMGQGYDGYTF. V is TRBV18 and J is TRBJ1-2; TRBD1 agrees at 9 bases. Germline assignment: CDR1 KGHSH and CDR2 LQKENI. V shed 2 bases and J 6 bases; nucleotides not matched to a gene: 7. This CDR3 spans 15 amino acids.

V is TRBV10-1 and J is TRBJ2-7; D gene unclear. V lost 3 bases, J lost 6 bases, and 9 bases lay in between. The V gene's germline CDR1 is WNHNN and CDR2 SYGVQD (reference sequence). This CDR3 is built from 12 residues. The CDR3 nucleotides read TGCGCCAGCAGTGACTATGGGTCCGAGCAGTACTTC. It codes for CASSDYGSEQYF.

The table lists this clonotype with many counts. The CDR3 loop is CASSRGPLATQETQYF. The CDR3, as DNA: TGTGCCAGCAGCCGAGGGCCCCTAGCGACACAAGAGACCCAGTACTTC. The gene calls are TRBV21-1 and TRBJ2-5; the table's D gene call, TRBD2, was not cross checked with the DNA. TRBV21-1 is designated a pseudogene. The CDR3 loop spans 16 amino acids.

The chain couples TRBV20-1 to TRBJ2-3; TRBD2 agrees at 11 bases. The J segment lost 6 bases and the V segment lost 5 bases, leaving 7 bases of the junction unmatched. Per the germline V gene, CDR1 is DFQATT and CDR2 is SNEGSKA (reference sequence). The CDR3 spans 14 residues. Here the CDR3 DNA reads TGCAGTGCTCCAACTAGCGGGAGATGGGATACGCAGTATTTT. It specifies CSAPTSGRWDTQYF.

This clonotype showed up just a few times. The chain is built from TRBV12-5 and TRBJ2-5; D is unclear. Germline V gene lookup returns CDR1 LGHNT and CDR2 FRNRAP. Trimming pared 0 bases from V and 7 bases from J, leaving 9 bases between. The CDR3 loop spans 13 amino acids. The chain's CDR3 is CASGLVSGGTQYF. The DNA of the CDR3 is TGTGCTAGTGGTTTGGTATCGGGCGGGACCCAGTACTTC.